This TCR beta chain was recorded in a study of T cell repertoires in cytomegalovirus infection. The overall study: Recently identified HLA-C-restricted CMV epitopes and well-studied HLA-B-restricted CMV epitopes were used by the study. CMV infection plus the matching HLA type was flagged by public TCR beta signatures.

One entry per CDR3 protein results from TCRdb running MiXCR on the reads. Among approximately 990,000 distinct CDR3 sequences listed, roughly 30% were seen once. Trimming shortened V by 1 base and J by 7 bases, and 10 bases separated the two germline ends. The CDR3 spans 13 residues. Germline V gene sequence: CDR1 LGHNT, CDR2 FRNRAP. Remarks on this clonotype: No antigen is known for it.

Overall study findings and caveats: Clonotypes of TCR beta that were HLA-C-restricted and CMV-specific dominated the ex vivo response. Carriers of CMV plus the relevant HLA were identified by cumulative public TCR beta family frequency.

The source of this sequence is a human donor in good health (CMV status not recorded). Some clones in this sample may be carry-over from other donors' samples. The chain uses TRBV12-5 and TRBJ2-5; no firm D call. Sequencing used cultured CD8+ T cells from PBMCs, obtained from culture after CMV antigen stimulation. The CDR3 region is CASGLASPATQYF. In nucleotides, the CDR3 is TGTGCTAGTGGTTTGGCCTCCCCAGCGACCCAGTACTTC.